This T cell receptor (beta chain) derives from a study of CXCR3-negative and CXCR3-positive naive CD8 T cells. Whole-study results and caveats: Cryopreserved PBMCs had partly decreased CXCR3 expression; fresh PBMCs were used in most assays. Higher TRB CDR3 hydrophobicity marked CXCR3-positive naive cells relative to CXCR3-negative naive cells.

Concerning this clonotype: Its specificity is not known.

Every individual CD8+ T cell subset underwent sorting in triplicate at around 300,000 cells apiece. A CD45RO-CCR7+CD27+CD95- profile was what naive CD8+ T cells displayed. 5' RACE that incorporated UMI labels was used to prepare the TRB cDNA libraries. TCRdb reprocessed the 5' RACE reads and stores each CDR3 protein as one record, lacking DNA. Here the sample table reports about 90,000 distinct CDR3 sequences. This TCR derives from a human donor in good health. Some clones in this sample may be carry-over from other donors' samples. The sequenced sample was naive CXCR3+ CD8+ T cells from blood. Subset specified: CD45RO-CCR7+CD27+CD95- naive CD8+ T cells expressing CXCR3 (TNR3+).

CDR3 protein: CASITTGLAGGEQYF. The chain carries TRBV11-2 and TRBJ2-7; no DNA is available, so the TRBD2 call from TCRdb remains unchecked. The V gene's germline CDR1 is SGHAT and CDR2 FQNNGV. CDR3 size: 15 residues.